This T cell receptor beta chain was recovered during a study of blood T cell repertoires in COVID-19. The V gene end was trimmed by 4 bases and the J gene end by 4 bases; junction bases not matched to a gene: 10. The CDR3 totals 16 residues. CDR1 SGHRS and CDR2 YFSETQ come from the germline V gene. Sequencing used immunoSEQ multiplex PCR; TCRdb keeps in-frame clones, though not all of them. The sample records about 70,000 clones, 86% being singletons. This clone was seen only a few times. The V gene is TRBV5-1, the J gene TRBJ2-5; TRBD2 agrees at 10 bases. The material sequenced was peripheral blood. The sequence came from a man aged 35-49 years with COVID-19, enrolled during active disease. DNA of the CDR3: TGCGCCAGCAGCCCCTTGGCTAGCGGGGGCGGAGAGACCCAGTACTTC. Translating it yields CASSPLASGGGETQYF.